This entry features one TCR beta chain sequence. Its matching antigen is unknown. This specimen comes from a study of cytomegalovirus exposure and HLA in healthy donors. Study-wide results and caveats: When a later analysis was performed, an Asian-associated ancestry cluster reportedly had fewer N-insertions than the roughly 700-donor mean. Clonal expansion was found to be greater in HLA-associated TCR beta chains than in equally common others in a later analysis.

V was pared by 2 bases and J by 4 bases, with 4 bases of the junction left unmatched. CDR1 and CDR2 (germline): SGDLS, YYNGEE. The CDR3 has 14 residues. At collection, donors were nominally healthy, but unrecorded immune exposures were probable. The PCR had 60 Vbeta and 13 Jbeta primers. Measured with immunoSEQ multiplex PCR; TCRdb has only the in-frame clones, and not every one. Seen here are approximately 240,000 clones, around 80% observed once, and the top ten hold 4.5% to 6%. This clonotype originated in a woman in her thirties or forties in good health and CMV-seropositive. This chain connects TRBV9 to TRBJ2-3, with 7 positions matching TRBD1. The sample taken for sequencing was PBMCs. For the CDR3, the DNA is TGTGCCAGCAGCGTGACAGGGTCGGCAGATACGCAGTATTTT. It codes for CASSVTGSADTQYF.